This note documents a single T cell receptor beta chain sequence. This clonotype was seen many times. This clone's antigen is unknown. Base qualities are not provided; no much larger clone lies one nucleotide away. To synthesize cDNA, template-switch 5'RACE was performed with a primer carrying a 10-nucleotide random unique molecular identifier so that each TCR transcript was tagged. Over 160 million TCR-beta sequences, covering 15-18 subjects, were produced in each sequencing run. The RNeasy kit was used to extract total RNA. TCR-beta VDJ regions were amplified with primers for the TCR constant region and the 5'RACE anchor, using the KAPA Real-time Library Amplification kit. A first PCR added sample indexes and Illumina adaptors, after which a second PCR increased the library yield. After Ampure bead purification, the roughly 650 bp TCR product was size-selected on a 2% E-gel SizeSelection system. Before pooling, libraries had their quality checked on a Bioanalyzer, their concentration measured with Qubit, and their quantity determined with the Kapa Library Quantification kit. Libraries were sequenced paired-end 2 x 150 bp on an Illumina HiSeq 2500. To increase sequence diversity, roughly 24-32% phiX was spiked into each library pool. In the source study's methods: Quality-filtered reads were processed with the UMI-based MiGEC pipeline, and over 75% of raw TCR sequences were removed by the MiGEC pipeline during error correction. IMGT germline references were used for aligning VDJ genes, and each clonotype was defined as a unique CDR3 amino acid sequence together with its V-J genes. Clonal expansion, Shannon diversity, and CDR3 relatedness (CalcPairwiseDistances, ClusterSamples) were evaluated with VDJtools, and phylogenetic trees were built with CLCbio workbench. Expanded clones were defined as having at least 8 unique UMIs, based on coefficient-of-variation modelling across technical triplicates. TCRdb cleaned the public reads at Q25 with fastp, built clones with MiXCR and kept in-frame beta chains. Rows matching on CDR3 protein sequence are summarized as one entry with the most common DNA and genes. TCRdb, not the original authors, processed these V and J calls. The sample contains 17,000 or so distinct CDR3 sequences, over 8.5% of them found a single time. 25% to 30% of the sample is in the top ten clones.

Healthy controls were blood bank volunteers in Maryland, USA. TCR libraries for sorted subsets were made from 950,000 to 1,000,000 sorted CD4+ or CD8+ T cells. Peripheral blood underwent Ficoll-Hypaque density gradient centrifugation to isolate PBMCs, which were then cryopreserved in liquid nitrogen. The study also sequenced paired sorted CD4+ and CD8+ subsets from healthy controls, HAM/TSP patients and MS patients. The CDR3 spans 13 residues, from the cysteine through the phenylalanine. The retained sequence is limited to the CDR3, 39 bases, with the frame set at the first base. Germline trimming: 3 bases from V, 6 bases from J; junction bases outside gene matches: 5. CDR1 SQVTM and CDR2 ANQGSEA are derived from the germline V gene. The source of the sample is a study of neurological immune-mediated disorders (dated 2019 in TCRdb). Concerning the study at large: The study compared peripheral blood TCR-beta repertoires of HTLV-I-associated myelopathy (HAM/TSP) patients, multiple sclerosis patients and healthy controls using UMI-based sequencing. Longitudinal samples, technical triplicates and paired sorted CD4+ and CD8+ T-cell subsets, alongside PBMC samples, were included among the approximately 110 TCR-beta libraries. The cohort was made up of about 68 subjects, consisting of roughly 14 HAM/TSP patients, around 35 multiple sclerosis patients and roughly 20 healthy controls. Findings and caveats that apply to the study as a whole: TCR clonal expansion was greatest in HAM/TSP patients and smallest in MS patients, who ranked below even healthy controls. Across subjects, expanded clones never shared an identical CDR3 amino acid sequence, which suggests that the TCR-beta repertoires in every group were private.

The V gene is TRBV29-1 and the J gene is TRBJ2-1; 7 central bases correspond to TRBD2. Sequencing input: CD8+ T cells from blood. The receptor was isolated from a woman aged 50 to 60 in good health. The CDR3 has the sequence CSVEGGVLNEQFF. The nucleotides are TGCAGCGTTGAGGGGGGGGTTCTCAATGAGCAGTTCTTC.